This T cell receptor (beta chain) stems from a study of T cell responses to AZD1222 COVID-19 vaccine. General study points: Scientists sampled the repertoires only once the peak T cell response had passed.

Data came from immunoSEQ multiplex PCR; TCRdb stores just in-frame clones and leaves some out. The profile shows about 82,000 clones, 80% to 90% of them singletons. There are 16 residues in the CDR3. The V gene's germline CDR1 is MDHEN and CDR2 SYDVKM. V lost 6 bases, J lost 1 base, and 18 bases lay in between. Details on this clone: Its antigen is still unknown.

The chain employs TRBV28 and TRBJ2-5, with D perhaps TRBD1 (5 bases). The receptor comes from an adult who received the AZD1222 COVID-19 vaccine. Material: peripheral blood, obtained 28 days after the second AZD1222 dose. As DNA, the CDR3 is TGTGCCAGCAGGTACTCAGGGCAACACCCCCAAGAGACCCAGTACTTC. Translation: CASRYSGQHPQETQYF.